These 5 T cell receptor beta chains originate from one sample sequenced in a study of cytomegalovirus exposure and HLA in healthy donors. PCR was performed using 60 Vbeta and 13 Jbeta primers. The protocol was immunoSEQ multiplex PCR, while the TCRdb copy is restricted to in-frame clones and leaves out a portion. This table has some 200,000 clones, over 65% appearing once. The material sequenced was PBMCs. These receptors were obtained from a woman aged 55-70 years in good health and CMV-seropositive.

This clone has only a few counts. The chain employs TRBV19 and TRBJ1-2, with 7 bases matching TRBD1. The length of the CDR3 is 16 residues. J lost 4 bases, V lost 4 bases, and 12 bases had no gene match. Germline CDR1 LNHDA, CDR2 SQIVND (reference sequence). This chain's CDR3 is CASSNVEGQLLYGYTF. In nucleotides, the CDR3 is TGTGCCAGTAGTAATGTGGAGGGACAGCTTCTCTATGGCTACACCTTC.

This clone was picked up a small number of times. The chain employs TRBV7-8 and TRBJ2-3; unclear D gene. This CDR3 contains 13 residues. The germline V gene encodes CDR1 SGHVS and CDR2 FQNEAQ. Trimming cost V 3 bases and J 2 bases, with 6 bases left between them. CDR3 bases: TGTGCCAGCAGCTTCTACCACACAGATACGCAGTATTTT. It codes for CASSFYHTDTQYF. The full variable domain, with the rest looked up from reference TRBV7-8 and TRBJ2-3, is GAGVSQSPRYKVAKRGQDVALRCDPISGHVSLFWYQQALGQGPEFLTYFQNEAQLDKSGLPSDRFFAERPEGSVSTLKIQRTQQEDSAVYLCASSFYHTDTQYFGPGTRLTVL.

J is TRBJ1-4 and V is TRBV29-1; D might be TRBD1 (6 bases). The germline V and J ends were trimmed by 2 bases and 4 bases, with 8 bases remaining between them. Looked up from germline, CDR1 is SQVTM and CDR2 is ANQGSEA. This CDR3 comprises 13 residues. CDR3 in DNA: TGCAGCGTTGAACAGGGGAATAATGAAAAACTGTTTTTT. Its protein is CSVEQGNNEKLFF.

The chain carries TRBV18 and TRBJ1-1; possibly TRBD1 for D (5 bases). This CDR3 comprises 16 residues. Germline CDR1 and CDR2: KGHSH and LQKENI. V shed 6 bases and J shed 0 bases, with 17 bases lying between them. The CDR3 reads CASSPRQYPMNTEAFF. As DNA, the CDR3 is TGTGCCAGCTCGCCTCGACAGTACCCAATGAACACTGAAGCTTTCTTT.

The chain uses TRBV6-5 and TRBJ2-7, with D tentatively TRBD2 (5 bases). CDR3 length: 13 residues. Germline CDR1 reads MNHEY; CDR2 reads SVGAGI. Trimming left V 8 bases short and J 0 bases short, with 11 bases between. CDR3 sequence (DNA): TGTGCCAGCCGGACTGGGTACTCCTACGAGCAGTACTTC. Translated: CASRTGYSYEQYF.